This TCR beta chain was recovered during a study of control samples from healthy donors and cancer patients. Here immunoSEQ multiplex PCR was the method, and the copy in TCRdb shows in-frame clones only, minus some. The table has about 220,000 clones, roughly 94% seen once. Trimming removed 4 bases from V and 0 bases from J, with 7 bases in between. This CDR3 has 14 residues. The germline gives CDR1 KGHSH, CDR2 LQKENI. The V call is TRBV18, the J call TRBJ1-5; D is uncertain. This TCR derives from a man in his forties or fifties in good health. Specimen: blood. The CDR3 loop reads CASSLGSSNQPQHF. The DNA of the CDR3 is TGTGCCAGCTCACTAGGGTCTAGCAATCAGCCCCAGCATTTT. Looking up the rest from reference TRBV18 and TRBJ1-5 gives the full variable domain: NAGVMQNPRHLVRRRGQEARLRCSPMKGHSHVYWYRQLPEEGLKFMVYLQKENIIDESGMPKERFSAEFPKEGPSILRIQQVVRGDSAAYFCASSLGSSNQPQHFGDGTRLSIL.